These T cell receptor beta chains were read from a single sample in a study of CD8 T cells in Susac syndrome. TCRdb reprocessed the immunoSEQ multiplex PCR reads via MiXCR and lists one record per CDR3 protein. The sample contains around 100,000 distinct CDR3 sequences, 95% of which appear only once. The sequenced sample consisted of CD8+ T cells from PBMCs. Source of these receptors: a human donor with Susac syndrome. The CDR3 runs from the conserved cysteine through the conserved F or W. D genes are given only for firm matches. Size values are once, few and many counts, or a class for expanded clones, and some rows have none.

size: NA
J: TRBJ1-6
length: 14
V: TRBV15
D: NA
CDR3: CATSRDRVNSPLHF
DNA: TGTGCCACCAGCAGAGATCGGGTTAATTCACCCCTCCACTTT

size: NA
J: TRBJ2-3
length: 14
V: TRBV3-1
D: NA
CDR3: CASSQVAGTDTQYF
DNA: TGTGCCAGCAGCCAAGTGGCGGGCACAGATACGCAGTATTTT

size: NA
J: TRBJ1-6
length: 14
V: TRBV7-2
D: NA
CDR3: CASSLQGNNSPLHF
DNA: TGTGCCAGCAGCTTACAGGGGAATAATTCACCCCTCCACTTT

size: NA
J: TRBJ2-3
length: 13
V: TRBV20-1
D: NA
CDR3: CSASAGPTDTQYF
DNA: TGCAGTGCTAGCGCGGGCCCCACAGATACGCAGTATTTT

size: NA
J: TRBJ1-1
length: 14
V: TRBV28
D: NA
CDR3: CASIGTVGNTEAFF
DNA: TGTGCCAGCATCGGTACCGTGGGGAACACTGAAGCTTTCTTT

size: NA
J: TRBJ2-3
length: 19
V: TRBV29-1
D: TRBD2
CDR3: CSVGAGLAGGLLPTDTQYF
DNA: TGCAGCGTGGGGGCGGGACTAGCGGGGGGCCTTCTACCCACAGATACGCAGTATTTT

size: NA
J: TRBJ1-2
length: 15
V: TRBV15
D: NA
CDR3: CATSAGLGGTYGYTF
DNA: TGTGCCACCAGCGCAGGCCTGGGGGGCACCTATGGCTACACCTTC

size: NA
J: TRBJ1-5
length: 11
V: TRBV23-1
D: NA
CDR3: CASSDHRDWHF
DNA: TGCGCCAGCTCTGATCACAGGGATTGGCATTTT

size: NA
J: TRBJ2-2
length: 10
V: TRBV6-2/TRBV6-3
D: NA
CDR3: CASSSGELFF
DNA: TGTGCCAGCAGTTCCGGGGAGCTGTTTTTT

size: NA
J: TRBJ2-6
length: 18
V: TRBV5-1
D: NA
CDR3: CASSLAQVTEAGANVLTF
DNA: TGCGCCAGCAGCTTGGCACAGGTGACAGAGGCTGGGGCCAACGTCCTGACTTTC

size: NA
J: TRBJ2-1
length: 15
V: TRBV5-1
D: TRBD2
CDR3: CASSLATGGPSEQFF
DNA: TGCGCCAGCAGCTTGGCTACGGGAGGGCCGAGTGAGCAGTTCTTC

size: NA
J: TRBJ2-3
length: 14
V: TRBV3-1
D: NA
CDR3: CASSQMGLTDTQYF
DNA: TGTGCCAGCAGCCAAATGGGACTTACCGATACGCAGTATTTT

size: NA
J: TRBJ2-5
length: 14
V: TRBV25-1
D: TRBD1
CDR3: CASSDWAGGETQYF
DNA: TGTGCCAGCAGTGACTGGGCAGGGGGAGAGACCCAGTACTTC

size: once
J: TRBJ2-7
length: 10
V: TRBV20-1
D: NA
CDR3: CSASGREQYF
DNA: TGCAGTGCTAGTGGGCGCGAGCAGTACTTC

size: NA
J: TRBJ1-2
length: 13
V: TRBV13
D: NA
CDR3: CASSLSGSYGYTF
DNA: TGTGCCAGCAGCTTATCAGGGAGCTATGGCTACACCTTC

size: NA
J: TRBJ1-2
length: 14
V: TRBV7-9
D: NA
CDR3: CASRAGERDYGYTF
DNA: TGTGCCAGCAGGGCAGGGGAGAGGGACTATGGCTACACCTTC

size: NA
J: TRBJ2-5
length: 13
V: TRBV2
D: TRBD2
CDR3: CASKLADQETQYF
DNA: TGTGCCAGCAAACTAGCGGACCAAGAGACCCAGTACTTC

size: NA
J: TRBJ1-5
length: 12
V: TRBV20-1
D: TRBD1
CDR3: CSAPRGLEPQHF
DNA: TGCAGTGCTCCAAGGGGGCTGGAGCCCCAGCATTTT

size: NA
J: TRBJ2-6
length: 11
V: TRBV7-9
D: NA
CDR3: CASSQTNVLTF
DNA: TGTGCCAGCAGCCAGACCAACGTCCTGACTTTC

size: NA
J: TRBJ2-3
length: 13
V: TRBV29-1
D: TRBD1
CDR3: CSVGDRGPDTQYF
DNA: TGCAGCGTTGGGGACAGGGGGCCAGATACGCAGTATTTT

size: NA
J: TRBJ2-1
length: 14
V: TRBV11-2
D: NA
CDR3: CASSLEPPPNEQFF
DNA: TGTGCCAGCAGCTTAGAGCCGCCTCCCAATGAGCAGTTCTTC

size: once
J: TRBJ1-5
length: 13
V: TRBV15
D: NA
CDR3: CATSPLPDQPQHF
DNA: TGTGCCACCAGCCCTCTACCGGATCAGCCCCAGCATTTT

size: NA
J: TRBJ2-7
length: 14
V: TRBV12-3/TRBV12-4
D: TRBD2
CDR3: CASSLGLESYEQYF
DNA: TGTGCCAGCAGTCTTGGACTAGAATCCTACGAGCAGTACTTC

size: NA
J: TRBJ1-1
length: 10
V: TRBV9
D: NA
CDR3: CASSANEAFF
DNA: TGTGCCAGCAGCGCCAATGAAGCTTTCTTT

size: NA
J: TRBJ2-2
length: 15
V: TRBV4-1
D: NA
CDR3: CASSQPWENTGELFF
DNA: TGCGCCAGCAGCCAACCCTGGGAGAACACCGGGGAGCTGTTTTTT

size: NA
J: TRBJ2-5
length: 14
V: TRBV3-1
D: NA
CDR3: CASSPSGAKETQYF
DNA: TGTGCCAGCAGCCCCTCCGGGGCCAAAGAGACCCAGTACTTC

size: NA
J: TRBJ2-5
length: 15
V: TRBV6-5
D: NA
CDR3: CASSYSVGDQETQYF
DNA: TGTGCCAGCAGTTACTCGGTAGGGGACCAAGAGACCCAGTACTTC

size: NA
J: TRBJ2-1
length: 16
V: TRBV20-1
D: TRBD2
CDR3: CSASPSSGIYYNEQFF
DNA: TGCAGTGCTAGTCCATCCAGCGGGATTTACTACAATGAGCAGTTCTTC

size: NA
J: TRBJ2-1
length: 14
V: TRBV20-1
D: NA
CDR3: CSAPQESSYNEQFF
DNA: TGCAGTGCTCCCCAGGAGAGCTCCTACAATGAGCAGTTCTTC

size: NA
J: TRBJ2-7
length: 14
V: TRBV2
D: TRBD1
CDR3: CASSGTGGLGEQYF
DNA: TGTGCCAGCAGTGGGACAGGGGGCTTGGGGGAGCAGTACTTC

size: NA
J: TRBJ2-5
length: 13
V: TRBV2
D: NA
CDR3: CASNVVSQETQYF
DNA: TGTGCCAGCAACGTAGTCTCCCAGGAGACCCAGTACTTC

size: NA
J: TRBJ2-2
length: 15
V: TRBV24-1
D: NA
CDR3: CATSSTVSNTGELFF
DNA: TGTGCCACCAGTTCCACCGTTTCTAACACCGGGGAGCTGTTTTTT

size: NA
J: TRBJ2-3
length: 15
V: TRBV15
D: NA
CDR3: CATSRPGDSTDTQYF
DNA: TGTGCCACCAGCAGACCTGGGGACTCCACAGATACGCAGTATTTT

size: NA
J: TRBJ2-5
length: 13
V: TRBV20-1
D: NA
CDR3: CSASPTIQETQYF
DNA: TGCAGTGCTAGTCCAACAATCCAAGAGACCCAGTACTTC

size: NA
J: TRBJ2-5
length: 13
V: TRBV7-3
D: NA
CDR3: CASSLNTGETQYF
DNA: TGTGCCAGCAGCTTAAATACGGGAGAGACCCAGTACTTC

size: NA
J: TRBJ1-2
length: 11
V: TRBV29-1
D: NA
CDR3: CSLLERHGYTF
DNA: TGCAGCCTCTTGGAGCGCCATGGCTACACCTTC

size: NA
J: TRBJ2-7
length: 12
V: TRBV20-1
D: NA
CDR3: CSARDKTYEQYF
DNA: TGCAGTGCTAGAGACAAGACCTACGAGCAGTACTTC

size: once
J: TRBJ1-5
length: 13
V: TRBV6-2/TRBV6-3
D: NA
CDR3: CASSPGPHQPQHF
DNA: TGTGCCAGCAGTCCGGGACCTCATCAGCCCCAGCATTTT

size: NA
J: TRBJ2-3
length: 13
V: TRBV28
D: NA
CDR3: CASSFQNTDTQYF
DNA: TGTGCCAGCAGTTTCCAGAACACAGATACGCAGTATTTT

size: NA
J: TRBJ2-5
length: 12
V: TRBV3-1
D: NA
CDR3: CASTLRGETQYF
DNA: TGTGCCAGCACCCTACGAGGGGAGACCCAGTACTTC

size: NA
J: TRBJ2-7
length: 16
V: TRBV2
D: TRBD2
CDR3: CASSDEGLAVSYEQYF
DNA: TGTGCCAGCAGTGATGAGGGCCTAGCGGTCTCCTACGAGCAGTACTTC